Listed here are 9 T cell receptor beta chains from one sample, sequenced in a study of T-cell memory formation after mild COVID-19. Via MiXCR, TCRdb re-called the 5' RACE reads, giving one row per CDR3 protein. The sample lists around 130,000 distinct CDR3 sequences, roughly 13% occurring once. Sequencing used PBMCs or a T cell subset sorted from them (not recorded which). The origin of the receptors is an adult woman who had mild COVID-19 (a few samples of this study predate the infection). Cell type and time point are not known.

There are a few counts of this clonotype. J is TRBJ1-2 and V is TRBV5-1; no clear D. The CDR3 is made up of 14 amino acids. The V and J ends lost 4 bases and 6 bases respectively, with 16 bases between them. Germline V CDR1 and CDR2: SGHRS, YFSETQ. The CDR3 DNA sequence: TGCGCCAGCAGCCCCGGACTTGAAGGACATGGCTACACCTTC. It specifies CASSPGLEGHGYTF.

In nucleotides, the CDR3 is TGTGCCAGCAGCTTGGAGGGGCAGGTCATTAGAGAGACCCAGTACTTC. Translation gives CASSLEGQVIRETQYF. V gene TRBV5-5 combines with J gene TRBJ2-5, with D possibly being TRBD1 (5 bases). V lost 0 bases to trimming and J lost 4 bases, with 16 bases between them. The CDR3 consists of 16 residues. Germline V gene sequence: CDR1 SGHKS, CDR2 YYEKEE (reference sequence). Supplemented by reference TRBV5-5 and TRBJ2-5, the full variable domain reads DAGVTQSPTHLIKTRGQQVTLRCSPISGHKSVSWYQQVLGQGPQFIFQYYEKEERGRGNFPDRFSARQFPNYSSELNVNALLLGDSALYLCASSLEGQVIRETQYFGPGTRLLVL.

This clonotype was recorded many times. This chain connects TRBV5-1 to TRBJ2-7, with unresolved D. The CDR3 has 12 residues. Trimming stripped 4 bases from V and 0 bases from J, with 5 bases between. Germline-derived CDR1 and CDR2 are SGHRS and YFSETQ. CDR3 DNA sequence: TGCGCCAGCAGCACCAACTCCTACGAGCAGTACTTC. Its translation is CASSTNSYEQYF.

This clonotype was counted only a few times. The chain carries TRBV11-2 and TRBJ2-3, with D hard to call. Germline assignment: CDR1 SGHAT and CDR2 FQNNGV. The ends were cut back, 3 bases at V and 4 bases at J, with 11 bases in the middle. CDR3 length: 14 amino acids. For the CDR3, the DNA is TGTGCCAGCAGCTTTATTGTCGAGGCAGATACGCAGTATTTT. Its protein product is CASSFIVEADTQYF.

V is TRBV5-1 and J is TRBJ2-7; D possibly matches TRBD1 or TRBD2 (6 bases each). The CDR3 runs to 15 residues. Germline-derived CDR1 and CDR2 are SGHRS and YFSETQ. Trimming took 0 bases from V and 3 from J, leaving 13 bases between them. The CDR3 bases are TGCGCCAGCAGCTTGGCGAGGGGGGCGGACTACGAGCAGTACTTC. Protein sequence: CASSLARGADYEQYF.

This chain joins TRBV5-1 and TRBJ2-7; D may correspond to TRBD1 or TRBD2 (5 bases each). This CDR3 comprises 14 residues. Germline V gives CDR1 SGHRS, CDR2 YFSETQ. The germline V and J ends were trimmed by 2 bases and 4 bases, with 13 bases remaining between them. Written as DNA, the CDR3 is TGCGCCAGCAGCTTTGAGGGGCAACGGTACGAGCAGTACTTC. This gives the protein CASSFEGQRYEQYF.

This clonotype was observed a handful of times. V is TRBV10-3 and J is TRBJ2-5, with D perhaps given as TRBD1 or TRBD2 (5 bases each). The germline V gene has CDR1 ENHRY and CDR2 SYGVKD. The CDR3 contains 13 residues. V was cut by 10 bases and J by 5 bases, with 17 bases left in between. CDR3 sequence: CATAMPGHETQYF. DNA for the CDR3: TGTGCCACCGCGATGCCGGGGCACGAGACCCAGTACTTC.

This clonotype occurred a few times. The V gene is TRBV7-9, the J gene TRBJ2-6, with D possibly TRBD1 on 6 matching bases. Germline CDR1 reads SEHNR; CDR2 reads FQNEAQ (reference sequence). The CDR3 extends over 20 amino acids. With 2 bases removed from V and 0 bases from J, the gap between germline ends came to 20 bases. The CDR3 region is CASSLSYRENSLSGANVLTF. The CDR3 nucleotides read TGTGCCAGCAGCTTATCTTACAGGGAAAATTCCCTCTCTGGGGCCAACGTCCTGACTTTC.

The rearrangement links TRBV7-2 to TRBJ1-1; maybe TRBD1 (5 bases). The germline gives CDR1 SGHTA, CDR2 FQGNSA. V was shortened by 5 bases and J by 11 bases, with 18 bases between the two germline ends. This CDR3 is built from 13 residues. CDR3 sequence: CASSPDSVRVAFF. CDR3 DNA: TGTGCCAGCAGCCCCGACAGCGTCCGAGTCGCTTTCTTT.